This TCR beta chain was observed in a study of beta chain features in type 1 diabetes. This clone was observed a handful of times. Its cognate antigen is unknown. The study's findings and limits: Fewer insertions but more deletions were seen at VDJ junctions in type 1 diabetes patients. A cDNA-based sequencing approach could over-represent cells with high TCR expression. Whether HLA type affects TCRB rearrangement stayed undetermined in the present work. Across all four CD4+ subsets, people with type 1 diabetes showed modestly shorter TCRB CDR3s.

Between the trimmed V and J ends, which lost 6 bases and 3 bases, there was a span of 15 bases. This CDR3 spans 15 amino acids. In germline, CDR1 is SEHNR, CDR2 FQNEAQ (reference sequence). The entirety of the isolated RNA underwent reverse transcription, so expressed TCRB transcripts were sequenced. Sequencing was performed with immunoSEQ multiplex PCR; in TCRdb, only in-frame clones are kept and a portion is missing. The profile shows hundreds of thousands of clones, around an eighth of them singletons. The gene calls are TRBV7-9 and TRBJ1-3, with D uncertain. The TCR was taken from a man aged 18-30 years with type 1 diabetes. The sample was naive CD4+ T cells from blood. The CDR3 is CASSYRTEVGNTIYF. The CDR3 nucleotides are TGTGCCAGCAGTTATAGGACCGAAGTTGGAAACACCATATATTTT.